One sample yielded the 20 T cell receptor beta chains listed below, sequenced in a study of shared clonotypes between healthy human individuals. The repertoire was sequenced with immunoSEQ multiplex PCR; TCRdb's copy has only in-frame clones and lacks some. The repertoire consists of around 430,000 clones, with 70% to 80% occurring once and the leading ten covering 13%. The specimen sequenced was PBMCs. The source is a woman aged 40 to 49 in good health. Some clones in this sample may be carry-over from other donors' samples.

This chain joins TRBV4-1 and TRBJ2-3, with TRBD2 matching 7 bases. Germline assignment: CDR1 MGHRA and CDR2 YSYEKL. The trim removed 2 bases at V and 4 bases at J, leaving 6 bases unmatched. There are 15 residues in the CDR3. The CDR3 is CASSQRREMADTQYF. The CDR3 DNA is TGCGCCAGCAGCCAAAGGCGGGAGATGGCAGATACGCAGTATTTT.

The V call is TRBV28, the J call TRBJ2-5; 11 bases fit TRBD2. This CDR3 is 15 amino acids long. CDR1 is MDHEN and CDR2 is SYDVKM in the germline V gene. V shed 6 bases and J 4 bases; nucleotides not matched to a gene: 7. The CDR3 here is CASRVAGGNIETQYF. The CDR3 nucleotides are TGTGCCAGCAGGGTAGCGGGAGGGAACATAGAGACCCAGTACTTC. Supplemented by reference TRBV28 and TRBJ2-5, the full variable domain reads DVKVTQSSRYLVKRTGEKVFLECVQDMDHENMFWYRQDPGLGLRLIYFSYDVKMKEKGDIPEGYSVSREKKERFSLILESASTNQTSMYLCASRVAGGNIETQYFGPGTRLLVL.

The gene calls are TRBV30 and TRBJ2-3; D could derive from TRBD1 or TRBD2 (5 bases each). The CDR3 has 21 amino acids. Per the germline V gene, CDR1 is GTSNPN and CDR2 is SVGIG (reference sequence). Trimming shortened V by 1 base and J by 1 base, and 30 bases separated the two germline ends. The CDR3 loop is CAWSAGTVWQGSSVGTDTQYF. CDR3 coding DNA: TGTGCCTGGAGTGCTGGGACCGTTTGGCAGGGTAGCTCGGTTGGCACAGATACGCAGTATTTT.

The gene calls are TRBV19 and TRBJ2-1; 12 nucleotides agree with TRBD2. Germline V gene lookup returns CDR1 LNHDA and CDR2 SQIVND (reference sequence). CDR3 length: 15 residues. The V segment lost 4 bases and the J segment 9 bases; nucleotides outside the gene matches: 7. For the CDR3, the DNA is TGTGCCAGTAGTAAGTCTAGCGGGAGGGAATTTGAGCAGTTCTTC. It codes for CASSKSSGREFEQFF.

The gene calls are TRBV11-2 and TRBJ2-3; D unresolved. Trimming took 1 base from V and 6 from J, leaving 14 bases between them. The CDR3 is made up of 15 amino acids. Germline CDR1 reads SGHAT; CDR2 reads FQNNGV. CDR3 DNA: TGTGCCAGCAGCTTAGTTCTCAGGTCGGCTGATACGCAGTATTTT. Amino acid sequence: CASSLVLRSADTQYF.

This clone has a count of ten or more. This chain connects TRBV20-1 to TRBJ2-1; D possibly corresponds to TRBD2 (6 bases). The germline V gene encodes CDR1 DFQATT and CDR2 SNEGSKA (reference sequence). The V end lost 7 bases, the J end lost 10 bases, and 14 bases lay between the germline ends. This CDR3 is 11 amino acids long. The DNA for the CDR3 is TGCAGTGAGGGGATGGGACTCGAGCAGTTCTTC. Its protein is CSEGMGLEQFF.

The chain uses TRBV23-1 and TRBJ2-7, with 7 bases that match TRBD1. TRBV23-1 is classed as an ORF, of uncertain function. This CDR3 has 15 residues. V lost 3 bases and J lost 2; bases outside the gene matches: 7. The CDR3 DNA reads as TGCGCCAGCAGTCACCTCTTGGGACAGACCTACGAGCAGTACTTC. Its translation: CASSHLLGQTYEQYF.

Many counts were recorded for this clone. This chain links TRBV5-1 with TRBJ2-2, with a weak D call TRBD2 (6 bases). Per the germline V gene, CDR1 is SGHRS and CDR2 is YFSETQ. Trimming shortened V by 8 bases and J by 5 bases, and 16 bases separated the two germline ends. The CDR3 is 14 residues long. CDR3 region: CARGWRDCTGELFF. In DNA, the CDR3 is TGCGCCAGAGGGTGGCGGGACTGTACCGGGGAGCTGTTTTTT.

The chain is built from TRBV5-4 and TRBJ2-7; the match to TRBD1 covers 11 bases. In germline, CDR1 is SGHNT, CDR2 YYREEE (reference sequence). The ends lost 5 bases at V and 4 bases at J; junction bases unmatched: 8. The CDR3 runs 15 residues. Written as DNA, the CDR3 is TGTGCCAGCAGTCCTGGACAGGGGGCGCAGTACGAGCAGTACTTC. This codes for CASSPGQGAQYEQYF.

This clone was observed a handful of times. The rearrangement links TRBV30 to TRBJ2-2; D call uncertain. Trimming removed 7 bases at V and 4 bases at J, with 13 bases between. The CDR3 runs 13 residues. Germline V gives CDR1 GTSNPN, CDR2 SVGIG (reference sequence). CDR3 protein: CASESGFTGELFF. The CDR3 DNA reads as TGTGCCTCCGAGTCCGGATTCACCGGGGAGCTGTTTTTT.

This chain uses TRBV28 with TRBJ1-1, with D perhaps matching TRBD1 (5 bases). The V gene's germline CDR1 is MDHEN and CDR2 SYDVKM. V shed 4 bases and J shed 0 bases, with 9 bases lying between them. There are 14 residues in the CDR3. The CDR3 nucleotides are TGTGCCAGCAGTTCCGGGGGGATGAACACTGAAGCTTTCTTT. Protein product: CASSSGGMNTEAFF.

V gene TRBV6-1 combines with J gene TRBJ1-6, with 8 bases that match TRBD1. The CDR3 spans 15 residues. CDR1 is MNHNS, CDR2 SASEGT, per germline. The V gene end was trimmed by 5 bases and the J gene end by 7 bases; junction bases not matched to a gene: 7. For the CDR3, the DNA is TGTGCCAGCAGTCTTCAGGGGGCAGGGAATTCACCCCTCCACTTT. It specifies CASSLQGAGNSPLHF.

This rearrangement joins TRBV7-8 to TRBJ1-2, with 7 bases identical to TRBD1. The CDR3 runs to 17 residues. Per the germline V gene, CDR1 is SGHVS and CDR2 is FQNEAQ. The V segment lost 0 bases and the J segment 5 bases; nucleotides outside the gene matches: 12. The CDR3 loop reads CASSLAREGQVPYGYTF. The CDR3 bases are TGTGCCAGCAGCTTAGCCCGCGAAGGACAGGTCCCTTATGGCTACACCTTC.

V usage is TRBV7-8 and J usage is TRBJ1-5; no definite D call. V was clipped by 4 bases and J by 2 bases, with 12 bases between them. CDR1 is SGHVS and CDR2 is FQNEAQ in the germline V gene. The CDR3 has 15 residues. CDR3 residues: CASSSRWGGNQPQHF. DNA for the CDR3: TGTGCCAGCAGCTCCCGGTGGGGTGGCAATCAGCCCCAGCATTTT.

This chain uses TRBV27 with TRBJ2-2; D possibly corresponds to TRBD2 (5 bases). V dropped 2 bases and J dropped 0 bases, with 10 bases sitting between them. CDR1 and CDR2 from the germline V gene are MNHEY and SMNVEV (reference sequence). This CDR3 contains 16 residues. For the CDR3, the DNA is TGTGCCAGCAGTTTAATCAGCGGTCCGAACACCGGGGAGCTGTTTTTT. This gives the protein CASSLISGPNTGELFF.

The rearrangement links TRBV27 to TRBJ2-5, with 11 bases aligning to TRBD2. V was clipped by 4 bases and J by 11 bases; unmatched bases: 12. CDR1 MNHEY and CDR2 SMNVEV come from the germline V gene (reference sequence). CDR3 length: 15 residues. CDR3 DNA: TGTGCCAGCAGTTCACCACTAGCGGGAGTGGGTGAGCAGTACTTC. It encodes CASSSPLAGVGEQYF.

The chain joins TRBV29-1 to TRBJ1-1; 12 positions match TRBD1. Germline loops: CDR1 SQVTM, CDR2 ANQGSEA. The CDR3 runs to 16 residues. With V trimmed by 5 bases and J by 4 bases, 11 bases remained unmatched. CDR3 DNA sequence: TGCAGCGTTCGACTAGGGACAGGGGGCGAGGGCACTGAAGCTTTCTTT. It specifies CSVRLGTGGEGTEAFF.

The gene calls are TRBV9 and TRBJ2-3, with D possibly TRBD2 on 7 matching bases. Germline CDR1 reads SGDLS; CDR2 reads YYNGEE. The CDR3 has 17 amino acids. V shed 4 bases and J shed 2 bases, with 20 bases lying between them. CDR3 nucleotide sequence: TGTGCCAGCAGCCCAGGGGTTGGGGGGGCCTCCACAGATACGCAGTATTTT. Translating it yields CASSPGVGGASTDTQYF.

The chain has TRBV7-9 and TRBJ2-7; weak D call: TRBD1 (5 bases). Deletions cut 5 bases from V and 5 bases from J, with 19 bases between. The CDR3 totals 15 residues. CDR1 is SEHNR, CDR2 FQNEAQ, per germline (reference sequence). The CDR3 region has the DNA TGTGCCAGCAGCCACAGGATCTCCACGAGTGACGAGCAGTACTTC. Residues: CASSHRISTSDEQYF. Based on the CDR3 plus reference TRBV7-9 and TRBJ2-7, the full variable domain is DTGVSQNPRHKITKRGQNVTFRCDPISEHNRLYWYRQTLGQGPEFLTYFQNEAQLEKSRLLSDRFSAERPKGSFSTLEIQRTEQGDSAMYLCASSHRISTSDEQYFGPGTRLTVT.

The chain employs TRBV7-9 and TRBJ2-3; 13 nucleotides match TRBD2. The CDR3 has 16 amino acids. V lost 3 bases to trimming and J lost 9 bases; unmatched junction nucleotides: 9. Germline V gives CDR1 SEHNR, CDR2 FQNEAQ (reference sequence). The CDR3 region has the DNA TGTGCCAGCAGCTTCGGACTAGCGGGAGCGGGGGAAACGCAGTATTTT. It specifies CASSFGLAGAGETQYF.